These 7 T cell receptor beta chains were all obtained from the same sample, sequenced in a study of cytomegalovirus exposure and HLA in healthy donors. The protocol was immunoSEQ multiplex PCR, while the TCRdb copy is restricted to in-frame clones and leaves out a portion. The sample records over 150,000 clones, more than 65% being singletons. Sequencing was carried out using PBMCs. These receptors all come from a woman aged 30 to 39 in good health and CMV-seropositive.

This rearrangement joins TRBV29-1 to TRBJ2-7; D remains unclear. Trimming removed 4 bases at V and 2 bases at J, with 15 bases between. The CDR3 consists of 14 residues. Germline V gene lookup returns CDR1 SQVTM and CDR2 ANQGSEA. The CDR3 is CSVARRGPPYEQYF. The CDR3 DNA is TGCAGCGTTGCCCGCCGAGGCCCCCCCTACGAGCAGTACTTC.

The table lists this clone with many counts. This chain joins TRBV28 and TRBJ2-2, with D perhaps TRBD1 (5 bases). Trimming took off 6 bases at V and 3 bases at J, with 20 bases between the two ends. Germline V CDR1 and CDR2: MDHEN, SYDVKM. The CDR3 is 17 amino acids. The CDR3 sequence: CASSPGIRYFDTGELFF. CDR3 sequence (DNA): TGTGCCAGCAGCCCAGGGATACGATACTTTGACACCGGGGAGCTGTTTTTT.

The V gene is TRBV5-1, the J gene TRBJ2-1; a possible D gene is TRBD2 (6 bases). Germline CDR1 SGHRS, CDR2 YFSETQ. The germline V and J ends were trimmed by 0 bases and 9 bases, with 10 bases remaining between them. This CDR3 is built from 13 residues. CDR3: CASSLGRAGEQFF. In nucleotides, the CDR3 is TGCGCCAGCAGCTTGGGGAGGGCCGGTGAGCAGTTCTTC.

The chain links TRBV27 to TRBJ2-2, with a possible D match to TRBD1 (5 bases). The CDR3 is made up of 15 amino acids. Between the trimmed V and J ends, which lost 3 bases and 4 bases, there was a span of 12 bases. Germline values: CDR1 MNHEY, CDR2 SMNVEV (reference sequence). Here the CDR3 DNA reads TGTGCCAGCAGTTTTGGGGCCATGGGCACCGGGGAGCTGTTTTTT. It encodes CASSFGAMGTGELFF.

This chain joins TRBV11-2 and TRBJ1-2; 9 nucleotides align to TRBD1. After removal of 0 bases from V and 8 bases from J, the junction contained 7 bases not matched to a gene. The length of the CDR3 is 15 residues. Germline CDR1 and CDR2: SGHAT and FQNNGV. The chain's CDR3 is CASSLDRLTGGGYTF. DNA for the CDR3: TGTGCCAGCAGCTTAGATAGGTTGACAGGGGGAGGCTACACCTTC.

The V call is TRBV5-4, the J call TRBJ2-7; 8 nucleotides line up with TRBD2. In germline, CDR1 is SGHNT, CDR2 YYREEE (reference sequence). Trimming took 4 bases from V and 3 from J; bases not matched to a gene: 9. This CDR3 is built from 15 residues. In nucleotides, the CDR3 is TGTGCCAGCAGCCTCCCCTCGGCGGGAGGCTACGAGCAGTACTTC. This translates into CASSLPSAGGYEQYF.

This chain connects TRBV29-1 to TRBJ2-3; TRBD1 might be the D (5 bases). The CDR3 loop spans 16 amino acids. The V end was cut by 0 bases, the J end by 0 bases, with 13 bases between. Germline values: CDR1 SQVTM, CDR2 ANQGSEA. Here the CDR3 reads CSVEDWLGASTDTQYF. The CDR3 DNA reads TGCAGCGTTGAAGATTGGTTAGGGGCTAGCACAGATACGCAGTATTTT.